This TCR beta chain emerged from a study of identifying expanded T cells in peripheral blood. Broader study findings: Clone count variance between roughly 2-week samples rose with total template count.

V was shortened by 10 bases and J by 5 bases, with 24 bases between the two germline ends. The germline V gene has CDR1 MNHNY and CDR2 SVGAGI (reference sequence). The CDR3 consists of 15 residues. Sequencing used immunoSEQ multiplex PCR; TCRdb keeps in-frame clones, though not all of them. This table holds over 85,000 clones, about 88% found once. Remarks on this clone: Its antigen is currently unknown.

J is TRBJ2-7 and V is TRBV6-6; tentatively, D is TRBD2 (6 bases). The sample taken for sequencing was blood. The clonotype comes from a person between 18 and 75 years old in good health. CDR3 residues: CATQVATGSADEQYF. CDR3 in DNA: TGTGCCACCCAAGTGGCGACCGGGAGCGCTGACGAGCAGTACTTC.